This passage covers 26 T cell receptor beta chains from one sample sequenced in a study of CD8+ T cells in alopecia areata. Isolated RNA was reverse transcribed into cDNA used as the sequencing template. The assay was immunoSEQ multiplex PCR, and TCRdb's table has in-frame clones only and misses some. This sample yields about 140,000 clones, of which about 60% are seen a single time; roughly 6.7% belongs to the top ten. The starting material was CD4+ T cells sorted from blood, obtained at week 0. The receptors shown here come from a human donor with alopecia areata.

This clone showed up just a few times. In DNA form, the CDR3 reads TGTGCCAGCAGCTTAGATAGGGAGGGCATTCAGTACTTC. Amino acid sequence: CASSLDREGIQYF. The chain is built from TRBV11-2 and TRBJ2-4; 7 bases map to TRBD2. The germline V gene encodes CDR1 SGHAT and CDR2 FQNNGV. CDR3 size: 13 residues. J lost 9 bases, V lost 0 bases, and 2 bases had no gene match.

The rearrangement links TRBV6-6 to TRBJ1-1; perhaps TRBD1 as D (6 bases). The germline V and J ends were trimmed by 4 bases and 10 bases, with 10 bases remaining between them. Germline V gives CDR1 MNHNY, CDR2 SVGAGI (reference sequence). CDR3 length equals 11 residues. The CDR3 DNA is TGTGCCAGCAGTTCAGGGGAGGGAGCTTTCTTT. Its protein is CASSSGEGAFF.

Of note for this clone: Other DNA sequences in this specimen translate into the identical CDR3. J is TRBJ2-1 and V is TRBV30, with D possibly TRBD2 on 6 matching bases. Trimming stripped 0 bases from V and 4 bases from J, with 7 bases between. Germline values: CDR1 GTSNPN, CDR2 SVGIG (reference sequence). CDR3 length equals 13 residues. The CDR3 is CAWSVGGYNEQFF. The CDR3 bases are TGTGCCTGGAGTGTCGGGGGTTACAATGAGCAGTTCTTC.

J is TRBJ2-3 and V is TRBV7-2, with 11 bases lining up with TRBD1. The CDR3 sequence is 16 residues long. After removal of 2 bases from V and 4 bases from J, the junction contained 5 bases not matched to a gene. From germline, CDR1 is SGHTA and CDR2 FQGNSA. CDR3 sequence (DNA): TGTGCCAGCAGCTTACAAGGGACAGGGGGTTCAGATACGCAGTATTTT. It is translated as CASSLQGTGGSDTQYF. The entire variable domain, with the rest obtained from reference TRBV7-2 and TRBJ2-3, is as follows: GAGVSQSPSNKVTEKGKDVELRCDPISGHTALYWYRQSLGQGLEFLIYFQGNSAPDKSGLPSDRFSAERTGGSVSTLTIQRTQQEDSAVYLCASSLQGTGGSDTQYFGPGTRLTVL.

This clone is a singleton in its sample. The rearrangement joins TRBV11-2 to TRBJ2-1; 7 positions agree with TRBD2. The V and J ends lost 6 bases and 4 bases, in that order; junction bases with no gene match: 9. The CDR3 runs 15 residues. Germline assignment: CDR1 SGHAT and CDR2 FQNNGV. Written as DNA, the CDR3 is TGTGCCAGCAGACAAACGGGCGGGGGTTACAATGAGCAGTTCTTC. Translating gives CASRQTGGGYNEQFF.

This clone was observed a handful of times. The V gene is TRBV2, the J gene TRBJ2-1; D is unresolved. Between the trimmed V and J ends, which lost 0 bases and 15 bases, there was a span of 15 bases. CDR1 and CDR2 (germline): SNHLY, FYNNEI. The CDR3 sequence is 13 residues long. CDR3 in amino acids: CASSEAPKALGFF. For the CDR3, the DNA is TGTGCCAGCAGTGAAGCTCCTAAGGCCCTGGGGTTCTTC.

The rearrangement joins TRBV7-9 to TRBJ2-5, with 10 bases matching TRBD2. This CDR3 contains 15 residues. Per germline, CDR1 SEHNR and CDR2 FQNEAQ (reference sequence). The trim removed 2 bases at V and 2 bases at J, leaving 2 bases unmatched. The CDR3 coding sequence is TGTGCCAGCAGCTTACTAGCGGGGGAGCAAGAGACCCAGTACTTC. Residues: CASSLLAGEQETQYF.

This chain connects TRBV19 to TRBJ2-3, with unresolved D. V gave up 4 bases and J gave up 3 bases, with 5 bases separating them. CDR3 length: 12 amino acids. The germline CDR1 and CDR2 sequences are LNHDA and SQIVND (reference sequence). The CDR3 DNA reads as TGTGCCAGTAGTAGCCGAACAGATACGCAGTATTTT. This translates into CASSSRTDTQYF.

This chain uses TRBV4-3 with TRBJ1-3, with 9 bases lining up with TRBD1. V gave up 0 bases and J gave up 5 bases; unmatched junction bases: 5. CDR1 is LGHNA, CDR2 YSLEER, per germline. The CDR3 is 16 residues long. DNA for the CDR3: TGCGCCAGCAGCCAAGAATCTGGGACAGGGAGAAACACCATATATTTT. It specifies CASSQESGTGRNTIYF.

The rearrangement joins TRBV5-4 to TRBJ2-3, with D maybe TRBD2 (7 bases). V dropped 1 base and J dropped 6 bases, with 12 bases sitting between them. CDR3 length: 14 residues. The germline CDR1 and CDR2 sequences are SGHNT and YYREEE (reference sequence). This CDR3 reads CASSLRGGGDTQYF. CDR3 DNA: TGTGCCAGCAGCTTGAGGGGGGGCGGTGATACGCAGTATTTT.

This clone was seen more than once but under ten times. The genes are TRBV7-9 and TRBJ2-5; D remains ambiguous. Deletions cut 8 bases from V and 4 bases from J, with 11 bases between. CDR3 length: 12 residues. CDR1 SEHNR and CDR2 FQNEAQ come from the germline V gene (reference sequence). This CDR3 reads CASAGVRETQYF. CDR3 nucleotide sequence: TGTGCCAGCGCTGGGGTGCGAGAGACCCAGTACTTC.

V and J are TRBV15 and TRBJ1-2; D is unclear. V gave up 3 bases and J gave up 4 bases, with 6 bases separating them. This CDR3 has 12 amino acids. Per germline, CDR1 LNHNV and CDR2 YYDKDF (reference sequence). The CDR3 spells CATSRSGYGYTF. CDR3 in DNA: TGTGCCACCAGCAGGTCAGGCTATGGCTACACCTTC.

The chain is built from TRBV19 and TRBJ2-5; 7 nucleotides match TRBD2. This CDR3 is built from 12 residues. In germline, CDR1 is LNHDA, CDR2 SQIVND (reference sequence). The V and J ends lost 8 bases and 5 bases, in that order; junction bases with no gene match: 5. The CDR3 loop is CASRLAGETQYF. Written as DNA, the CDR3 is TGTGCCAGTCGACTAGCAGGGGAGACCCAGTACTTC.

In DNA form, the CDR3 reads TGCGCCAGCAGCACCTCTGGACAGGGGGCATACTATGGCTACACCTTC. Protein: CASSTSGQGAYYGYTF. The rearrangement links TRBV4-1 to TRBJ1-2; 11 positions match TRBD1. This CDR3 comprises 16 residues. Germline V lookup: CDR1 MGHRA, CDR2 YSYEKL. Trimming at V came to 5 bases and at J to 3 bases, leaving 8 bases not matched to a gene.

The genes are TRBV30 and TRBJ1-2; no firm D call. CDR1 is GTSNPN, CDR2 SVGIG, per germline (reference sequence). The CDR3 is 11 amino acids. Trimming took 2 bases from V and 8 from J, leaving 9 bases between them. CDR3 DNA: TGTGCCTGGAGTACGGGATACGGCTACACCTTC. Translated: CAWSTGYGYTF.

This chain joins TRBV5-1 and TRBJ2-2, with a tentative D call TRBD2 (5 bases). Germline-derived CDR1 and CDR2 are SGHRS and YFSETQ. The CDR3 is 15 residues long. Trimming removed 6 bases at V and 1 base at J, with 13 bases between. CDR3 coding DNA: TGCGCCAGCATAGACACTAGTAGGAACACCGGGGAGCTGTTTTTT. This translates into CASIDTSRNTGELFF.

CDR3 DNA sequence: TGCGCCAGCAGCCCAAGCGGGGGGCCATACGAGCAGTACTTC. It yields the protein CASSPSGGPYEQYF. This sequence joins TRBV5-1 and TRBJ2-7; TRBD2 agrees at 9 bases. Germline V lookup: CDR1 SGHRS, CDR2 YFSETQ. Trimming took 4 bases from V and 4 from J; bases not matched to a gene: 6. The CDR3 is made up of 14 amino acids.

The V call is TRBV7-9, the J call TRBJ1-1; D is unclear. The CDR3 consists of 12 residues. CDR1 and CDR2 from the germline V gene are SEHNR and FQNEAQ (reference sequence). V lost 2 bases and J 5 bases, leaving 6 bases between the germline ends. The CDR3: CASSLSATEAFF. The CDR3 DNA reads TGTGCCAGCAGCTTATCGGCGACTGAAGCTTTCTTT.

The rearrangement links TRBV5-1 to TRBJ2-7, with 7 nucleotides matching TRBD1. This CDR3 has 12 amino acids. Trimming removed 4 bases from V and 6 bases from J; junction bases left unmatched: 4. Germline V gene sequence: CDR1 SGHRS, CDR2 YFSETQ. The DNA of the CDR3 is TGCGCCAGCAGCGGAACAGGGGCCGAGCAGTACTTC. This sequence encodes CASSGTGAEQYF.

The CDR3 region is CASSYLRAGVVDTQYF. The CDR3, as DNA: TGTGCCAGCAGTTACCTACGTGCGGGGGTGGTAGATACGCAGTATTTT. This chain links TRBV6-6 with TRBJ2-3, with 7 bases fitting TRBD2. The germline V gene has CDR1 MNHNY and CDR2 SVGAGI (reference sequence). This CDR3 spans 16 amino acids. The V segment lost 2 bases and the J segment 5 bases; nucleotides outside the gene matches: 10.

This rearrangement joins TRBV5-6 to TRBJ2-2; no reliable D call. The CDR3 has 15 residues. The germline gives CDR1 SGHDT, CDR2 YYEEEE. Trimming stripped 2 bases from V and 3 bases from J, with 11 bases between. The CDR3 nucleotides are TGTGCCAGCAGCTTTAACGTCCCCTACACCGGGGAGCTGTTTTTT. Translation: CASSFNVPYTGELFF.

The chain combines TRBV4-2 with TRBJ2-5; D perhaps matches TRBD2 (5 bases). CDR1 is LGHNA and CDR2 is YNFKEQ in the germline V gene. The germline V and J ends were trimmed by 0 bases and 7 bases, with 15 bases remaining between them. CDR3 length: 15 amino acids. DNA of the CDR3: TGTGCCAGCAGCCAAGATGAGGGAGCATGGGGGACCCAGTACTTC. It yields the protein CASSQDEGAWGTQYF.

The chain is built from TRBV30 and TRBJ1-6, with D perhaps TRBD1 (5 bases). The CDR3 loop spans 15 amino acids. V dropped 0 bases and J dropped 7 bases, with 13 bases sitting between them. The germline V gene has CDR1 GTSNPN and CDR2 SVGIG (reference sequence). CDR3 protein: CAWSVLGTGNSPLHF. The CDR3 bases are TGTGCCTGGAGTGTACTGGGGACGGGGAATTCACCCCTCCACTTT.

V is TRBV29-1 and J is TRBJ1-1; D not resolved. Trimming left V 3 bases short and J 6 bases short, with 5 bases between. The CDR3 sequence is 10 residues long. The germline V gene encodes CDR1 SQVTM and CDR2 ANQGSEA. CDR3 region: CSVERSEAFF. The CDR3 region has the DNA TGCAGCGTTGAGAGGTCTGAAGCTTTCTTT.

The genes are TRBV6-5 and TRBJ2-2; no definite D call. CDR3 size: 14 residues. Deletions cut 2 bases from V and 4 bases from J, with 8 bases between. In germline, CDR1 is MNHEY, CDR2 SVGAGI. The DNA for the CDR3 is TGTGCCAGCAGTTACCGAAAGCGCACCGGGGAGCTGTTTTTT. Translation: CASSYRKRTGELFF.

The chain couples TRBV10-2 to TRBJ2-5; 11 nucleotides agree with TRBD2. Germline CDR1 reads WSHSY; CDR2 reads SAAADI. The CDR3 length is 13 residues. Trimming removed 7 bases from V and 7 bases from J; junction bases left unmatched: 5. The CDR3 DNA is TGCGCCAGCACGACTAGCGGGGTGGGGACCCAGTACTTC. It is translated as CASTTSGVGTQYF.